This T cell receptor beta chain was recorded in a study of OX40 agonist ivuxolimab in advanced cancers. Study summary: Ivuxolimab was delivered to patients intravenously every 2 weeks at doses spanning 0.01 to 10 mg/kg. Findings of the study overall: Patients who responded partially at 0.1-3.0 mg/kg showed clonal expansion ranking among the lowest. The expanded peripheral T cells' antigen specificity was not determined.

On this clone itself: Its cognate antigen is unknown.

Germline lookup yields CDR1 MNHEY and CDR2 SVGAGI. The ends were cut back, 6 bases at V and 5 bases at J, with 14 bases in the middle. CDR3 length: 13 amino acids. The repertoire was sequenced with immunoSEQ multiplex PCR; TCRdb's copy has only in-frame clones and lacks some. The top ten hold roughly 0.6% of the sample, which has 55,000 to 60,000 clones, roughly 84% seen once. Material: CD4+ or CD8+ T cells sorted from blood, obtained in a trial of the OX40 agonist ivuxolimab. The chain joins TRBV6-5 to TRBJ2-7, with a tentative D call TRBD1 (6 bases). This receptor was identified in an adult with an advanced solid tumor such as melanoma, head and neck, liver or kidney cancer. CDR3 region: CASRGAGWNEQYF. In DNA, the CDR3 is TGTGCCAGCAGGGGGGCAGGGTGGAACGAGCAGTACTTC.